This is a list of T cell receptor beta chains from one sample in a study of beta chain features in type 1 diabetes. Here immunoSEQ multiplex PCR was the method, and the copy in TCRdb shows in-frame clones only, minus some. The sample lists about 640,000 clones, about an eighth occurring once. Sequencing was carried out using naive CD4+ T cells from blood. These receptors were collected from a man under 40 with type 1 diabetes. The CDR3 runs from the conserved cysteine through the conserved F or W. Fields, in order: V gene, D gene, J gene, clone size, CDR3 protein, CDR3 DNA. D genes are given only for firm matches. Where a row states a size, it is once, few, many or the class of an expanded clone; other rows omit it.

v_call: TRBV5-1; d_call: TRBD1; j_call: TRBJ2-1; clone_size: few; cdr3_aa: CASSAGTGGIDEQFF; cdr3_nt: TGCGCCAGCAGCGCCGGGACAGGCGGAATAGATGAGCAGTTCTTC
v_call: TRBV29-1; d_call: TRBD1; j_call: TRBJ1-6; clone_size: .; cdr3_aa: CSVGTVNSPLHF; cdr3_nt: TGCAGCGTGGGGACAGTAAATTCACCCCTCCACTTT
v_call: TRBV30; d_call: .; j_call: TRBJ1-3; clone_size: few; cdr3_aa: CAWSGLSGNTIYF; cdr3_nt: TGTGCCTGGAGTGGCTTATCTGGAAACACCATATATTTT
v_call: TRBV4-2; d_call: TRBD2; j_call: TRBJ2-2; clone_size: .; cdr3_aa: CASSQRTSGGLDTGELFF; cdr3_nt: TGTGCCAGCAGCCAAAGGACTAGCGGGGGTTTAGACACCGGGGAGCTGTTTTTT
v_call: TRBV7-9; d_call: TRBD2; j_call: TRBJ2-5; clone_size: .; cdr3_aa: CASMAGGYQQTQYF; cdr3_nt: TGTGCCAGCATGGCCGGGGGGTACCAGCAGACCCAGTACTTC
v_call: TRBV2; d_call: TRBD1; j_call: TRBJ2-4; clone_size: .; cdr3_aa: CASRDRQDIQYF; cdr3_nt: TGTGCCAGCAGGGACAGGCAGGACATTCAGTACTTC
v_call: TRBV5-1; d_call: TRBD1; j_call: TRBJ2-5; clone_size: .; cdr3_aa: CASSRDRQETQYF; cdr3_nt: TGCGCCAGCAGCCGGGACAGACAAGAGACCCAGTACTTC
v_call: TRBV29-1; d_call: .; j_call: TRBJ2-5; clone_size: .; cdr3_aa: CSVARQRETQYF; cdr3_nt: TGCAGCGTAGCAAGGCAGAGAGAGACCCAGTACTTC
v_call: TRBV7-6; d_call: TRBD1; j_call: TRBJ1-6; clone_size: .; cdr3_aa: CASSPGQTSSPLHF; cdr3_nt: TGTGCCAGCAGCCCGGGACAGACCTCATCACCCCTCCACTTT
v_call: TRBV7-9; d_call: .; j_call: TRBJ1-5; clone_size: few; cdr3_aa: CASSLENQPQHF; cdr3_nt: TGTGCCAGCAGCTTGGAAAATCAGCCCCAGCATTTT
v_call: TRBV10-3; d_call: TRBD1; j_call: TRBJ1-1; clone_size: .; cdr3_aa: CAITVGQGSAEAFF; cdr3_nt: TGTGCCATCACCGTCGGACAGGGGTCGGCTGAAGCTTTCTTT
v_call: TRBV30; d_call: .; j_call: TRBJ1-3; clone_size: .; cdr3_aa: CAWSPVYLGDTIYF; cdr3_nt: TGTGCCTGGAGTCCAGTTTATTTGGGAGACACCATATATTTT
v_call: TRBV4-3; d_call: TRBD2; j_call: TRBJ2-7; clone_size: few; cdr3_aa: CASSHSTSGGTYEQYF; cdr3_nt: TGCGCCAGCAGCCATTCGACTAGCGGGGGAACCTACGAGCAGTACTTC
v_call: TRBV5-6; d_call: .; j_call: TRBJ1-6; clone_size: .; cdr3_aa: CASSFYRRGGPLHF; cdr3_nt: TGTGCCAGCAGCTTTTACCGCCGGGGTGGACCCCTCCACTTT
v_call: TRBV25-1; d_call: TRBD1; j_call: TRBJ1-4; clone_size: .; cdr3_aa: CASSPGGSEKLFF; cdr3_nt: TGTGCCAGCAGCCCAGGGGGTAGTGAAAAACTGTTTTTT
v_call: TRBV25-1; d_call: .; j_call: TRBJ1-3; clone_size: .; cdr3_aa: CASTTPGSGNTIYF; cdr3_nt: TGTGCCAGCACCACCCCGGGCTCTGGAAACACCATATATTTT
v_call: TRBV11-2; d_call: .; j_call: TRBJ2-6; clone_size: few; cdr3_aa: CASSLVSAPGANVLTF; cdr3_nt: TGTGCCAGCAGCTTAGTCAGTGCTCCCGGGGCCAACGTCCTGACTTTC
v_call: TRBV7-7; d_call: .; j_call: TRBJ2-4; clone_size: few; cdr3_aa: CASPPPRAGLPSDIQYF; cdr3_nt: TGTGCCAGCCCCCCTCCCAGAGCAGGGCTCCCCTCGGACATTCAGTACTTC
v_call: TRBV19; d_call: .; j_call: TRBJ1-2; clone_size: .; cdr3_aa: CASSTGITNYGYTF; cdr3_nt: TGTGCCAGTAGCACGGGGATCACTAACTATGGCTACACCTTC
v_call: TRBV27; d_call: .; j_call: TRBJ2-1; clone_size: .; cdr3_aa: CASSILSTGALIDEQFF; cdr3_nt: TGTGCCAGCAGTATATTGTCGACAGGAGCTTTAATCGATGAGCAGTTCTTC
v_call: TRBV18; d_call: .; j_call: TRBJ1-2; clone_size: .; cdr3_aa: CASSPPGTNYGYTF; cdr3_nt: TGTGCCAGCTCACCCCCGGGAACCAACTATGGCTACACCTTC
v_call: TRBV29-1; d_call: .; j_call: TRBJ2-3; clone_size: .; cdr3_aa: CSVGGVGDTQYF; cdr3_nt: TGCAGCGTCGGAGGGGTTGGAGATACGCAGTATTTT
v_call: TRBV4-1; d_call: .; j_call: TRBJ2-5; clone_size: few; cdr3_aa: CASSQDRRASAGEETQYF; cdr3_nt: TGCGCCAGCAGCCAAGACCGTCGGGCCAGCGCAGGGGAAGAGACCCAGTACTTC
v_call: TRBV5-1; d_call: .; j_call: TRBJ2-1; clone_size: .; cdr3_aa: CASSSQPDRNEQFF; cdr3_nt: TGCGCCAGCAGCTCTCAGCCCGACAGGAATGAGCAGTTCTTC
v_call: TRBV4-2; d_call: .; j_call: TRBJ2-2; clone_size: few; cdr3_aa: CASSQAPAGEAGELFF; cdr3_nt: TGTGCCAGCAGCCAAGCCCCGGCAGGGGAGGCCGGGGAGCTGTTTTTT
v_call: TRBV4-2; d_call: .; j_call: TRBJ2-3; clone_size: .; cdr3_aa: CASSPTEEGTDTQYF; cdr3_nt: TGTGCCAGCAGCCCTACCGAGGAGGGTACAGATACGCAGTATTTT